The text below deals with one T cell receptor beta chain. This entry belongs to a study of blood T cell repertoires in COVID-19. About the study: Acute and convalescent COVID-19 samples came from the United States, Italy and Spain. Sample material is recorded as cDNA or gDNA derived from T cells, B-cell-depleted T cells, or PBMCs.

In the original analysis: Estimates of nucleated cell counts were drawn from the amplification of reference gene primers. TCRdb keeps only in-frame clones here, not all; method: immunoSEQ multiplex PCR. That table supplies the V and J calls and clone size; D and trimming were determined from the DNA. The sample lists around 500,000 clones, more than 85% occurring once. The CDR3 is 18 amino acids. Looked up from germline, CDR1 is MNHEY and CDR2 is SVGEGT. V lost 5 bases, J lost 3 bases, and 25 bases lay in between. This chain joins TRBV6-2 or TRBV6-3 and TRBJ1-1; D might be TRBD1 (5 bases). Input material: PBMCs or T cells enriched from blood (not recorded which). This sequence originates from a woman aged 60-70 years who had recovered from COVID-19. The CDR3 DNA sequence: TGTGCCAGCAGTCGGCCGGGACTAGACCTAGGGGTGGACACTGAAGCTTTCTTT. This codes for CASSRPGLDLGVDTEAFF.